This T cell receptor beta chain was documented in a study of T cell responses to AZD1222 COVID-19 vaccine. CDR3 length: 13 residues. Deletions cut 4 bases from V and 1 base from J, with 6 bases between. The V gene's germline CDR1 is KGHDR and CDR2 SFDVKD. Only in-frame clones appear in the TCRdb table, and some are missing; sequencing was by immunoSEQ multiplex PCR. There are tens of thousands of clones in the sample; 90% occur only once, and 4.2% lies in the top ten. In this sample, this clone turned up once. The chain couples TRBV24-1 to TRBJ1-1, with D possibly matching TRBD1 (5 bases). The sample was peripheral blood, taken on day 0 of AZD1222 vaccination. The TCR originated in an adult in good health. As DNA, the CDR3 is TGTGCCACCAGTGAAACAGGGAACACTGAAGCTTTCTTT. It specifies CATSETGNTEAFF.